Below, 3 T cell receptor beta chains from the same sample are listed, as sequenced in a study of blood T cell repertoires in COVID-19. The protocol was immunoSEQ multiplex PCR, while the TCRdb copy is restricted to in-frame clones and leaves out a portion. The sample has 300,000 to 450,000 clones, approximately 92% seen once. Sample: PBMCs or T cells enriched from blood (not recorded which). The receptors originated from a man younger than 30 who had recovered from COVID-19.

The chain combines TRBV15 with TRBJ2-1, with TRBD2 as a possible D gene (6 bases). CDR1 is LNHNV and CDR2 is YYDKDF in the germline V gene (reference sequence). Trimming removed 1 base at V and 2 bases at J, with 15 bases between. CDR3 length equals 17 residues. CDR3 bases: TGTGCCACCAGCAGAGTGGTCAGTAGCGGCACCTACAATGAGCAGTTCTTC. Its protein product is CATSRVVSSGTYNEQFF.

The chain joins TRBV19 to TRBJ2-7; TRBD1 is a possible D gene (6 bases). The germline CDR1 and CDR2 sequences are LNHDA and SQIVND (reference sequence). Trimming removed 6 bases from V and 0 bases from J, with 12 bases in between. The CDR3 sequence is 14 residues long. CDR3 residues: CASRRRDNSYEQYF. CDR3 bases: TGTGCCAGTAGGCGCCGGGACAACTCCTACGAGCAGTACTTC.

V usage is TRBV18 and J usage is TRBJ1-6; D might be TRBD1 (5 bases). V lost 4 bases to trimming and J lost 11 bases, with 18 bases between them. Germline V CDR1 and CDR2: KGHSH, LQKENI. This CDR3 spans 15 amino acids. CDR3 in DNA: TGTGCCAGCTCACTATCCACAGGTTCCGTAGCACCCCTCCACTTT. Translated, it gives CASSLSTGSVAPLHF.